The present entry profiles one T cell receptor beta chain with its context. This specimen comes from a study of blood T cell repertoires in COVID-19. Study context: The United States, Italy and Spain provided the acute and convalescent COVID-19 samples. PBMCs, B-cell-depleted T cells, or T cells provided the cDNA or gDNA that made up the material.

The data were produced by immunoSEQ multiplex PCR, yet TCRdb's version contains in-frame clones alone and is incomplete. Of 300,000 or so clones in the sample, over 85% were seen once. The ends were cut back, 3 bases at V and 9 bases at J, with 9 bases in the middle. Germline loops: CDR1 MDHEN, CDR2 SYDVKM. CDR3 length: 12 residues. Cohort 3 recovered donors had two negative PCRs, clearance, or symptom resolution. V is TRBV28 and J is TRBJ1-5; no definite D call. The sequenced material came from PBMCs or T cells enriched from blood (not recorded which). This clonotype was sampled from a man aged 60-69 years who had recovered from COVID-19. DNA of the CDR3: TGTGCCAGCAGTTTTTTCCCCCGGCCCCAGCATTTT. Amino acids: CASSFFPRPQHF.